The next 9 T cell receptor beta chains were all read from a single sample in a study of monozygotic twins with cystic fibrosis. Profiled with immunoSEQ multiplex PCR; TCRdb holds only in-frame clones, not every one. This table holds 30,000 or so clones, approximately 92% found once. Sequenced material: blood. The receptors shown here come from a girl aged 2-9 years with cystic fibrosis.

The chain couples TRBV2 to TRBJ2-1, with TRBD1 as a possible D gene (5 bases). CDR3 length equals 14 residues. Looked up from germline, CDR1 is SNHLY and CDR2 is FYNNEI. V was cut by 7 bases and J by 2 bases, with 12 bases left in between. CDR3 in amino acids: CASTRALTYNEQFF. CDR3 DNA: TGTGCCAGCACCAGGGCCCTAACCTACAATGAGCAGTTCTTC. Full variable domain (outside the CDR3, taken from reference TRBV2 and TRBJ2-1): EPEVTQTPSHQVTQMGQEVILRCVPISNHLYFYWYRQILGQKVEFLVSFYNNEISEKSEIFDDQFSVERPDGSNFTLKIRSTKLEDSAMYFCASTRALTYNEQFFGPGTRLTVL.

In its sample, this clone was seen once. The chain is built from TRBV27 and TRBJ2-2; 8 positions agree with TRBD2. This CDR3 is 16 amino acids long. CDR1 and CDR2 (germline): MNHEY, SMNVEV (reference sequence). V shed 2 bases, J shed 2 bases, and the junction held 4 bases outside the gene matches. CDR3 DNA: TGTGCCAGCAGTTTAGCCAGCGGGAGCAACACCGGGGAGCTGTTTTTT. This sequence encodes CASSLASGSNTGELFF.

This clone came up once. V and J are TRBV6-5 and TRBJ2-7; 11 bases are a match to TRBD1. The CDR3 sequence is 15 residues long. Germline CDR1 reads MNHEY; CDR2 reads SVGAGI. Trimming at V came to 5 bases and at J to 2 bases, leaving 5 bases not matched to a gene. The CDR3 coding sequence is TGTGCCAGCAGTAAAGGGACAGGGGGTCCCTACGAGCAGTACTTC. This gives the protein CASSKGTGGPYEQYF.

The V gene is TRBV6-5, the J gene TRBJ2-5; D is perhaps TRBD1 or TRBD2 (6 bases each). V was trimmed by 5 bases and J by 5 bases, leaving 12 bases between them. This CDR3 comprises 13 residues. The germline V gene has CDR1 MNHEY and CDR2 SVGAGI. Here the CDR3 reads CASSPTGRETQYF. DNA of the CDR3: TGTGCCAGCAGTCCCACAGGGAGGGAGACCCAGTACTTC.

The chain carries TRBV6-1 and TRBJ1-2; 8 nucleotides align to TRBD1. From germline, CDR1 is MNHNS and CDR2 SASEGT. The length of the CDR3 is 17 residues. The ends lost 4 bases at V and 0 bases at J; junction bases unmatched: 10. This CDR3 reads CASSGTDRVHTNYGYTF. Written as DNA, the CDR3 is TGTGCCAGCAGTGGGACGGACAGGGTCCATACTAACTATGGCTACACCTTC.

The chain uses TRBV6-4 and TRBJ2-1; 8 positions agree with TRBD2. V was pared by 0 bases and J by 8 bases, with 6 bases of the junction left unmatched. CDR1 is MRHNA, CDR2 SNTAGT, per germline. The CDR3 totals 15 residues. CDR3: CASSDSRGGRDEQFF. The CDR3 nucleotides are TGTGCCAGCAGTGACTCCCGGGGGGGCCGGGATGAGCAGTTCTTC.

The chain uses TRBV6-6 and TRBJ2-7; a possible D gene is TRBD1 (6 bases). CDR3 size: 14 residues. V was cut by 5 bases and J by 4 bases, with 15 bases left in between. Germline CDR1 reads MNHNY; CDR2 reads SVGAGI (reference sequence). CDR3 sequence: CASSRTGSSYEQYF. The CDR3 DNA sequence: TGTGCCAGCAGTCGAACAGGGTCCTCATACGAGCAGTACTTC.

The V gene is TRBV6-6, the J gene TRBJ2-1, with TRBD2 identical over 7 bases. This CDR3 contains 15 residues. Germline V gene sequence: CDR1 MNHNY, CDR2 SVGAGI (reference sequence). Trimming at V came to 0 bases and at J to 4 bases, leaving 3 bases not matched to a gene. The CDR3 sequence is CASSYSASGYNEQFF. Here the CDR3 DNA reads TGTGCCAGCAGTTACTCGGCTAGCGGATACAATGAGCAGTTCTTC.

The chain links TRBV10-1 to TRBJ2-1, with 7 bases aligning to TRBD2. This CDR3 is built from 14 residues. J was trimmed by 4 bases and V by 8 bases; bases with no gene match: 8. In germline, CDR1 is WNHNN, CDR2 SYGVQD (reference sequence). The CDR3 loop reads CASSKAGTYNEQFF. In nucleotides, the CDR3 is TGCGCCAGCTCGAAAGCGGGAACATACAATGAGCAGTTCTTC.